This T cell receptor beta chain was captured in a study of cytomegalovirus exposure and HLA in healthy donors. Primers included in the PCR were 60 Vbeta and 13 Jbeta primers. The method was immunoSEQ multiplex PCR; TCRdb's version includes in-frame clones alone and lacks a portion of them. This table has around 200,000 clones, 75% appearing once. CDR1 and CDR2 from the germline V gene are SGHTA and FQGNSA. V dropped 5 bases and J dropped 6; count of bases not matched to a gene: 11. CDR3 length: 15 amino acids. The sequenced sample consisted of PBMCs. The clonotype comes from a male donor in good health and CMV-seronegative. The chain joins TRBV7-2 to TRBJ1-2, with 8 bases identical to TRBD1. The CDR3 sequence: CASSPSPDRAHGYTF. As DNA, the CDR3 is TGTGCCAGCAGCCCTTCCCCGGACAGGGCCCATGGCTACACCTTC.